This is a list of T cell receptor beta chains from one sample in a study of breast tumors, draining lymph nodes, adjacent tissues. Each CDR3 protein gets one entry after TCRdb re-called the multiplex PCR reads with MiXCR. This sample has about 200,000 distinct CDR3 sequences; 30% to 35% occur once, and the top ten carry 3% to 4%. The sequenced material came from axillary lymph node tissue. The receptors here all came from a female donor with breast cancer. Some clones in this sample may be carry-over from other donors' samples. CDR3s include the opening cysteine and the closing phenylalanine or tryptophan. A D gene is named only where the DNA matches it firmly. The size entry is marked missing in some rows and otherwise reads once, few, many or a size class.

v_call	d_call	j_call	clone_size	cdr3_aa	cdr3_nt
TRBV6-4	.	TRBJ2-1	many	CASSDAEDGRNEQFF	TGTGCCAGCAGTGACGCGGAAGACGGGCGAAATGAGCAGTTCTTC
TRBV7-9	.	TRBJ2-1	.	CATSGTDPYNEQFF	TGTGCCACCAGCGGTACCGATCCCTACAATGAGCAGTTCTTC
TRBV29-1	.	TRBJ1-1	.	CSGDMYTEAFF	TGCAGCGGGGACATGTACACTGAAGCTTTCTTT
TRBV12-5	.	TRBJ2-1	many	CASGLRPLLLEQFF	TGTGCTAGTGGTTTGCGTCCCTTGCTCCTTGAGCAGTTCTTC
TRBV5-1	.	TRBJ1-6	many	CASSLGGGRNSPLHF	TGCGCCAGCAGCTTGGGCGGGGGGAGAAATTCACCCCTCCACTTT
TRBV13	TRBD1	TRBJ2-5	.	CASSFRTGGGVIMSQYF	TGTGCCAGCAGCTTCAGGACAGGGGGGGGCGTCATCATGTCCCAGTACTTC
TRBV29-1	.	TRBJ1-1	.	CSVQYTEAFF	TGCAGCGTCCAATACACTGAAGCTTTCTTT
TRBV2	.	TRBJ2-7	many	CASTVGLRQTSYEQYF	TGTGCCAGCACCGTGGGCCTGCGACAGACCTCCTACGAGCAGTACTTC
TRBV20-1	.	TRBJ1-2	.	CSASSVGQEYGYTF	TGCAGTGCCAGCAGCGTAGGGCAGGAATATGGCTACACCTTC
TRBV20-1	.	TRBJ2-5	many	CSARKETQYF	TGCAGTGCTAGAAAGGAGACCCAGTACTTC
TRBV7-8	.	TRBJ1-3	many	CASSYVEAYSGNTIYF	TGTGCCAGCAGCTACGTCGAGGCCTACTCTGGAAACACCATATATTTT
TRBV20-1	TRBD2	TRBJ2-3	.	CSASQLAGVRTQYF	TGCAGTGCTAGTCAACTAGCGGGAGTGCGTACGCAGTATTTT
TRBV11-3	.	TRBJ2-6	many	CASSLSRGGANVLTF	TGTGCCAGCAGCTTAAGTAGAGGAGGGGCCAACGTCCTGACTTTC
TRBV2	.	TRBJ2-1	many	CASSETVQPYNEQFF	TGTGCCAGCAGTGAAACGGTCCAGCCCTACAATGAGCAGTTCTTC
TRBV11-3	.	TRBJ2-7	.	CASSPDGGTPYEQYF	TGTGCCAGCAGCCCAGATGGCGGGACCCCATACGAGCAGTACTTC
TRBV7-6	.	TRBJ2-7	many	CASSPAPGLPSYEQYF	TGTGCCAGCAGCCCCGCACCGGGACTGCCCTCCTACGAGCAGTACTTC
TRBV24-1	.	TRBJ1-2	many	CATSDLRGDGYTF	TGTGCCACCAGTGATTTGAGAGGGGATGGCTACACCTTC
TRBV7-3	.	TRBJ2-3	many	CASSLKGRTSTDTQYF	TGTGCCAGCAGCTTAAAGGGCAGAACTAGCACAGATACGCAGTATTTT
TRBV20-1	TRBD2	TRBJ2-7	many	CSVKNAGVEQYF	TGCAGTGTTAAGAATGCGGGGGTGGAGCAGTACTTC
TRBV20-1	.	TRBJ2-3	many	CSARSSSVDTQYF	TGCAGTGCTAGATCCTCGAGCGTAGATACGCAGTATTTT
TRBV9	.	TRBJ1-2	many	CASTHDIGGENYGYTF	TGTGCCAGCACCCACGATATCGGGGGAGAGAACTATGGCTACACCTTC
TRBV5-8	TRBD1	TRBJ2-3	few	CASSLSSLDRGRDTQYF	TGTGCCAGCAGCTTGTCTTCTTTGGACAGGGGGCGAGATACGCAGTATTTT
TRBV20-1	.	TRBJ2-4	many	CSAIRRDIQYF	TGCAGTGCTATTCGACGGGACATTCAGTACTTC
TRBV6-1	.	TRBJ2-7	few	CASSRDFNSYEQYF	TGTGCCAGCAGTAGGGATTTTAACTCCTACGAGCAGTACTTC
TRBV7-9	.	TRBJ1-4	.	CASSLDGNVGVDDEKLFF	TGTGCCAGCAGCTTAGACGGGAACGTTGGGGTCGACGATGAAAAACTGTTTTTT
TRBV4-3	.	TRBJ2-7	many	CASSQASSTNYEQYF	TGCGCCAGCAGCCAAGCTAGTTCCACAAACTACGAGCAGTACTTC
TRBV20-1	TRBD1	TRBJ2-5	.	CSARDARGIGETQYF	TGCAGTGCTAGAGATGCCAGGGGGATCGGAGAGACCCAGTACTTC
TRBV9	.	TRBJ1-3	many	CASSEGHSSSGNTIYF	TGTGCCAGCAGCGAGGGACACTCGAGCTCTGGAAACACCATATATTTT
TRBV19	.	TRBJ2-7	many	CASSIWISDDEQYF	TGTGCCAGTAGTATATGGATCTCAGACGACGAGCAGTACTTC
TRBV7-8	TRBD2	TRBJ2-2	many	CASSPSGLFTGELFF	TGTGCCAGCAGTCCTAGCGGATTGTTCACCGGGGAGCTGTTTTTT
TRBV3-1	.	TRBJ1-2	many	CASSQGGQGRGYTF	TGTGCCAGCAGCCAAGGAGGGCAGGGTCGAGGCTACACCTTC
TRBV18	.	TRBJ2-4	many	CASSPPPDGKNIQYF	TGTGCCAGCTCACCACCGCCGGACGGGAAAAACATTCAGTACTTC
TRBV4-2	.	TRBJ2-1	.	CASSQVDSFYNEQFF	TGTGCCAGCAGCCAAGTCGACAGTTTTTACAATGAGCAGTTCTTC
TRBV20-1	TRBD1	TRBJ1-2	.	CSAKHRGANYGYTF	TGCAGTGCTAAGCACAGGGGGGCGAACTATGGCTACACCTTC
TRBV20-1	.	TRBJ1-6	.	CSARPGLPVGGAGSPLHF	TGCAGTGCTAGACCGGGACTACCCGTGGGGGGCGCAGGATCACCCCTCCACTTT
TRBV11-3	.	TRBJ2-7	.	CASSLDRSAEQYF	TGTGCCAGCAGCTTAGATAGGTCCGCCGAGCAGTACTTC
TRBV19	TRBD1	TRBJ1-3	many	CASSLRDRVGNTIYF	TGTGCCAGTAGCCTCCGGGACAGGGTCGGAAACACCATATATTTT
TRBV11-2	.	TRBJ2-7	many	CASSLARGPSYEQYF	TGTGCCAGCAGCTTAGCCCGCGGACCCTCCTACGAGCAGTACTTC
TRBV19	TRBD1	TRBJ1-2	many	CASSIGTAYGYTF	TGTGCCAGTAGTATCGGGACAGCATATGGCTACACCTTC
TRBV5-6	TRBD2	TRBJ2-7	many	CASSRGGQHSYEQYF	TGTGCCAGCAGCCGCGGGGGGCAACACTCCTACGAGCAGTACTTC
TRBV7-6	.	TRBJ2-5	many	CASSPRAETQYF	TGTGCCAGCAGCCCCCGCGCCGAGACCCAGTACTTC
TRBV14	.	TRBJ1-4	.	CASSQVGEKLFF	TGTGCCAGCAGCCAAGTGGGGGAAAAACTGTTTTTT
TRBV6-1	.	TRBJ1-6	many	CASSARVIAGNSPLHF	TGTGCCAGCAGTGCCAGGGTAATCGCAGGAAATTCACCCCTCCACTTT
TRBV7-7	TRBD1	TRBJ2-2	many	CASSYRTGDTGELFF	TGTGCTAGCAGCTACCGGACAGGTGACACCGGGGAGCTGTTTTTT
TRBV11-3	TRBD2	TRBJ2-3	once	CARRPGREATDTQYF	TGTGCCCGCCGACCAGGACGGGAGGCCACAGATACGCAGTATTTT
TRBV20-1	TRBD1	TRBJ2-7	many	CSASLTGLEDEQYF	TGCAGTGCTAGTTTGACAGGGCTAGAGGACGAGCAGTACTTC
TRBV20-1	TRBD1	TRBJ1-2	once	CSARDPWTGAGYTF	TGCAGTGCTAGAGATCCCTGGACAGGGGCTGGCTACACCTTC
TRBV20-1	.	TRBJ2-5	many	CSARDVNRLVETQYF	TGCAGTGCTAGAGATGTGAATCGCCTCGTCGAGACCCAGTACTTC
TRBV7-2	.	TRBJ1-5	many	CASSFVPEGQPQHF	TGTGCCAGCAGCTTCGTGCCAGAAGGTCAGCCCCAGCATTTT
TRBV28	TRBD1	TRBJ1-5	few	CASRPGQGSRQPQHF	TGTGCCAGCAGACCGGGACAGGGGAGTCGTCAGCCCCAGCATTTT
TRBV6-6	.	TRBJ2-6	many	CASTRGAGANVLTF	TGTGCCAGCACGCGGGGAGCTGGGGCCAACGTCCTGACTTTC
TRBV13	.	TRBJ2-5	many	CASRYWAGTGGETQYF	TGTGCCAGCCGCTACTGGGCCGGAACAGGTGGGGAGACCCAGTACTTC
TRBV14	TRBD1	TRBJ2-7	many	CASSQGTGEQYF	TGTGCCAGCAGCCAAGGGACAGGGGAGCAGTACTTC
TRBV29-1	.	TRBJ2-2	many	CSASPWNTGELFF	TGCAGCGCCTCCCCCTGGAACACCGGGGAGCTGTTTTTT
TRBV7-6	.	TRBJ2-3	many	CASSTRYTDTQYF	TGTGCCAGCAGCACTAGATACACAGATACGCAGTATTTT
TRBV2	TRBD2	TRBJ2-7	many	CASSRIAGGSYEQYF	TGTGCCAGCAGCCGTATCGCGGGGGGCTCCTACGAGCAGTACTTC
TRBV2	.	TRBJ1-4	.	CASSAGAANEKLFF	TGTGCCAGCAGCGCAGGGGCAGCTAATGAAAAACTGTTTTTT
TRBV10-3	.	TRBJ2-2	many	CAISEGDAERTGELFF	TGTGCCATCAGTGAGGGGGACGCAGAGAGGACCGGGGAGCTGTTTTTT
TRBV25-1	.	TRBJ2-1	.	CASSQRGKYNEQFF	TGTGCCAGCAGTCAACGCGGAAAGTACAATGAGCAGTTCTTC